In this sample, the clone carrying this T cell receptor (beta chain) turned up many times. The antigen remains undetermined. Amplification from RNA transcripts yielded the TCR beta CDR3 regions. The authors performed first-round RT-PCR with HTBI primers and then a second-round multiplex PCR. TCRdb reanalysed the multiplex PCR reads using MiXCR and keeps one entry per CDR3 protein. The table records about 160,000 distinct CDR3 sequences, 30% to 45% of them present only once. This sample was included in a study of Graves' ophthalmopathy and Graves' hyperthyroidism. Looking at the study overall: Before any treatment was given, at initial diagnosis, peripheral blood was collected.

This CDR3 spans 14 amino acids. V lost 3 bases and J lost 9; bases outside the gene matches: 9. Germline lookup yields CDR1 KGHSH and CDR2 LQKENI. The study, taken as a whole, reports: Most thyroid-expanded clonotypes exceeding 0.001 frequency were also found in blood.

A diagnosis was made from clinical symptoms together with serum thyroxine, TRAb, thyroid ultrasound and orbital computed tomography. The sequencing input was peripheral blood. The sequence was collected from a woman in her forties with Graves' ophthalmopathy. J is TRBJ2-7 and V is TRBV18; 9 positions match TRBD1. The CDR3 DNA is TGTGCCAGCTCACCCGACAGGGGGAGTTCTGGGCAGTACTTC. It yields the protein CASSPDRGSSGQYF.